A single sample gave rise to the 19 T cell receptor beta chains below, sequenced in a study of blood T cell repertoires in COVID-19. Data came from immunoSEQ multiplex PCR; TCRdb stores just in-frame clones and leaves some out. The sample has roughly 63,000 clones; roughly nine tenths are singletons. Sequencing input: peripheral blood. These receptors originate from a man between 45 and 60 years old with acute or convalescent COVID-19.

The chain links TRBV7-2 to TRBJ1-2; no firm D call. Trimming left V 1 base short and J 4 bases short, with 10 bases between. Germline V lookup: CDR1 SGHTA, CDR2 FQGNSA. This CDR3 has 14 amino acids. CDR3 in DNA: TGTGCCAGCAGCTTAGGGCCATCCTCCTATGGCTACACCTTC. Protein product: CASSLGPSSYGYTF. The full variable domain, its missing parts supplied by reference TRBV7-2 and TRBJ1-2, is GAGVSQSPSNKVTEKGKDVELRCDPISGHTALYWYRQSLGQGLEFLIYFQGNSAPDKSGLPSDRFSAERTGGSVSTLTIQRTQQEDSAVYLCASSLGPSSYGYTFGSGTRLTVV.

The J gene is TRBJ1-2, the V gene TRBV14; TRBD1 might be the D (5 bases). Trimming took off 0 bases at V and 8 bases at J, with 10 bases between the two ends. CDR3 length: 13 residues. From germline, CDR1 is SGHDN and CDR2 FVKESK. CDR3 nucleotides: TGTGCCAGCAGCCAAGATCACAGGTGGGGCTACACCTTC. This gives the protein CASSQDHRWGYTF.

The CDR3 nucleotides are TGTGCCAGCAGCTTAGGCGAGTGGCAGGCCTATGGCTACACCTTC. Protein sequence: CASSLGEWQAYGYTF. This sequence joins TRBV11-2 and TRBJ1-2; D ambiguous. The germline V gene encodes CDR1 SGHAT and CDR2 FQNNGV. This CDR3 has 15 amino acids. V lost 1 base, J lost 4 bases, and 13 bases lay in between.

The chain uses TRBV30 and TRBJ1-4, with unresolved D. Germline CDR1 reads GTSNPN; CDR2 reads SVGIG (reference sequence). The V and J ends lost 5 bases and 6 bases respectively, with 7 bases between them. CDR3 length: 11 residues. CDR3 sequence: CAWQEYEKLFF. The CDR3 DNA reads TGTGCCTGGCAAGAGTATGAAAAACTGTTTTTT.

This rearrangement joins TRBV14 to TRBJ1-1, with D tentatively TRBD1 (6 bases). Per germline, CDR1 SGHDN and CDR2 FVKESK. The CDR3 loop spans 16 amino acids. The V end lost 3 bases, the J end lost 1 base, and 15 bases lay between the germline ends. The CDR3 sequence is CASSHLGGRGNTEAFF. CDR3 in DNA: TGTGCCAGCAGCCACCTCGGCGGCAGGGGGAACACTGAAGCTTTCTTT.

The chain links TRBV7-9 to TRBJ2-5; 10 nucleotides align to TRBD1. The CDR3 length is 14 residues. The trim removed 4 bases at V and 5 bases at J, leaving 4 bases unmatched. In germline, CDR1 is SEHNR, CDR2 FQNEAQ (reference sequence). CDR3 nucleotides: TGTGCCAGCAGCTCCGGACAGGGGGTCGAGACCCAGTACTTC. Translating gives CASSSGQGVETQYF.

The chain couples TRBV7-9 to TRBJ2-7; possibly TRBD1 for D (7 bases). This CDR3 comprises 13 residues. Germline V gene data show CDR1 as SEHNR and CDR2 as FQNEAQ (reference sequence). The CDR3: CASSPGDSPSLVV. CDR3 sequence (DNA): TGTGCCAGCAGCCCGGGGGACAGTCCGTCGCTGGTCGTC.

This rearrangement joins TRBV15 to TRBJ2-7; 13 nucleotides align to TRBD2. With V trimmed by 5 bases and J by 4 bases, 8 bases remained unmatched. Germline assignment: CDR1 LNHNV and CDR2 YYDKDF (reference sequence). The CDR3 has 16 amino acids. The CDR3 here is CATSGGLAGVMYEQYF. CDR3 nucleotides: TGTGCCACCAGCGGAGGACTAGCGGGAGTTATGTACGAGCAGTACTTC.

The chain couples TRBV20-1 to TRBJ1-2, with D unclear. The germline gives CDR1 DFQATT, CDR2 SNEGSKA (reference sequence). Trimming removed 3 bases from V and 5 bases from J, with 7 bases in between. CDR3 length equals 11 residues. This CDR3 is CSASSGYGYTF. For the CDR3, the DNA is TGCAGTGCTAGTAGCGGATATGGCTACACCTTC.

The chain has TRBV7-2 and TRBJ2-5, with 8 bases matching TRBD1. CDR1 and CDR2 (germline): SGHTA, FQGNSA. This CDR3 contains 15 residues. Trimming removed 6 bases from V and 2 bases from J; junction bases left unmatched: 8. The CDR3 reads CASRSNRGDQETQYF. The DNA for the CDR3 is TGTGCCAGCAGATCAAACAGGGGGGATCAAGAGACCCAGTACTTC.

The J gene is TRBJ2-7, the V gene TRBV2, with TRBD2 matching 9 bases. This CDR3 region has 14 residues. The germline CDR1 and CDR2 sequences are SNHLY and FYNNEI. The V segment lost 7 bases and the J segment 5 bases; nucleotides outside the gene matches: 9. CDR3: CASTVAGEVDEQYF. CDR3 sequence (DNA): TGTGCCAGCACTGTAGCGGGAGAAGTAGACGAGCAGTACTTC.

The chain combines TRBV6-6 with TRBJ1-5, with 9 bases aligning to TRBD1. The V segment lost 7 bases and the J segment 6 bases; nucleotides outside the gene matches: 4. CDR3 size: 13 residues. Germline V lookup: CDR1 MNHNY, CDR2 SVGAGI (reference sequence). The CDR3 is CASIQGQGQPQHF. Written as DNA, the CDR3 is TGTGCCAGCATTCAGGGACAGGGTCAGCCCCAGCATTTT.

This rearrangement joins TRBV5-1 to TRBJ1-4, with TRBD1 matching over 9 bases. This CDR3 is built from 17 residues. Looked up from germline, CDR1 is SGHRS and CDR2 is YFSETQ. The ends lost 3 bases at V and 3 bases at J; junction bases unmatched: 9. CDR3 loop: CASSWGTGRGANEKLFF. The CDR3 nucleotides read TGCGCCAGCAGCTGGGGGACAGGGCGCGGGGCTAATGAAAAACTGTTTTTT.

The chain recombines TRBV6-2 or TRBV6-3 with TRBJ1-2; D is ambiguous. CDR1 is MNHEY and CDR2 is SVGEGT in the germline V gene. CDR3 length equals 13 residues. V was shortened by 0 bases and J by 6 bases, with 8 bases between the two germline ends. CDR3: CASSYSLEHGYTF. DNA of the CDR3: TGTGCCAGCAGTTACTCGCTCGAGCATGGCTACACCTTC.

The chain uses TRBV2 and TRBJ2-2, with D possibly being TRBD1 (6 bases). The V end was cut by 6 bases, the J end by 1 base, with 18 bases between. The CDR3 has 17 amino acids. Germline V gene sequence: CDR1 SNHLY, CDR2 FYNNEI. This CDR3 is CASSQGTGSWNTGELFF. CDR3 bases: TGTGCCAGCAGCCAGGGAACAGGGTCCTGGAACACCGGGGAGCTGTTTTTT. Full variable domain (missing parts from reference TRBV2 and TRBJ2-2): EPEVTQTPSHQVTQMGQEVILRCVPISNHLYFYWYRQILGQKVEFLVSFYNNEISEKSEIFDDQFSVERPDGSNFTLKIRSTKLEDSAMYFCASSQGTGSWNTGELFFGEGSRLTVL.

The chain recombines TRBV9 with TRBJ2-1, with 8 bases aligning to TRBD2. V lost 4 bases to trimming and J lost 3 bases; unmatched junction nucleotides: 6. The CDR3 totals 15 residues. Per the germline V gene, CDR1 is SGDLS and CDR2 is YYNGEE. CDR3 region: CASSPGLALYNEQFF. CDR3 in DNA: TGTGCCAGCAGCCCCGGACTAGCTCTCTACAATGAGCAGTTCTTC.

The chain combines TRBV11-3 with TRBJ2-1; perhaps TRBD1 as D (5 bases). CDR3 length equals 13 residues. The V gene lost 8 bases and the J gene lost 5 bases, with 13 bases spanning the gap. Germline CDR1 reads SGHNT; CDR2 reads YENEEA. Written as DNA, the CDR3 is TGTGCCAGCCACGGAGACAGAGACAATGAGCAGTTCTTC. Its translation: CASHGDRDNEQFF.

V usage is TRBV6-6 and J usage is TRBJ1-6, with a possible D match to TRBD1 (5 bases). Germline assignment: CDR1 MNHNY and CDR2 SVGAGI (reference sequence). Deletions cut 7 bases from V and 8 bases from J, with 21 bases between. This CDR3 is built from 16 residues. CDR3 region: CASINAGGRGYSPLHF. CDR3 nucleotides: TGTGCCAGCATCAACGCCGGAGGGAGGGGTTATTCACCCCTCCACTTT.

The chain carries TRBV7-3 and TRBJ2-1; D gene uncertain. The CDR3 covers 13 residues. Germline values: CDR1 SGHTA, CDR2 FQGTGA. V lost 0 bases to trimming and J lost 5 bases, with 5 bases between them. The CDR3: CASSLTSDNEQFF. The CDR3 DNA is TGTGCCAGCAGCTTAACGTCCGACAATGAGCAGTTCTTC.